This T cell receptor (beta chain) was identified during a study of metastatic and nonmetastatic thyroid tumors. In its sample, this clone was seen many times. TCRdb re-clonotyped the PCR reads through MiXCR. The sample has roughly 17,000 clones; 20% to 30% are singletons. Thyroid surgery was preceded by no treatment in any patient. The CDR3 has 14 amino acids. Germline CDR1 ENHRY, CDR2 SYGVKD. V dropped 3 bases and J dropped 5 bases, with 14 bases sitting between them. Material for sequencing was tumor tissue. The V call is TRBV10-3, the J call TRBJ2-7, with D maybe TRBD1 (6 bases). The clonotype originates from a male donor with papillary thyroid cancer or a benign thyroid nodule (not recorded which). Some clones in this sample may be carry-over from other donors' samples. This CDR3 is CAISDGTGRDEQYF. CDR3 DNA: TGTGCCATCAGTGACGGTACAGGGCGCGACGAGCAGTACTTC.